The clone carrying this T cell receptor (beta chain) came up once. As originally analysed: Reference gene primers were amplified, and this amplification served to estimate nucleated cell counts. The protocol was immunoSEQ multiplex PCR, while the TCRdb copy is restricted to in-frame clones and leaves out a portion. Clonal size and the V and J genes are those of that table, whereas D and trimming came from the DNA. The sample shows over 150,000 clones, around 81% of them seen only once. Between the trimmed V and J ends, which lost 0 bases and 5 bases, there was a span of 11 bases. Germline V lookup: CDR1 SGHAT, CDR2 FQNNGV. The CDR3 contains 14 residues. The entry originates in a study of blood T cell repertoires in COVID-19. On the study more broadly: COVID-19 samples from acute and convalescent phases originated in the United States, Italy and Spain. The cDNA or gDNA used as material had been derived from T cells, B-cell-depleted T cells, or PBMCs.

Enrolment of Seattle patients took place during active infection, and they were followed longitudinally. The chain links TRBV11-2 to TRBJ2-7; the D gene is possibly TRBD2 (6 bases). The sample was peripheral blood. This clonotype originated in a woman aged 80 or over with COVID-19, enrolled during active disease. The DNA of the CDR3 is TGTGCCAGCAGCTTAGAACGGGAGAGAAACGAGCAGTACTTC. It is translated as CASSLERERNEQYF. The full variable domain, with the rest looked up from reference TRBV11-2 and TRBJ2-7, is EAGVAQSPRYKIIEKRQSVAFWCNPISGHATLYWYQQILGQGPKLLIQFQNNGVVDDSQLPKDRFSAERLKGVDSTLKIQPAKLEDSAVYLCASSLERERNEQYFGPGTRLTVT.